This T cell receptor beta chain was profiled in a study of blood T cell repertoires in COVID-19. For the study at large: Donors in the United States, Italy and Spain gave samples during acute or convalescent COVID-19. T cells, B-cell-depleted T cells, or PBMCs provided the cDNA or gDNA that served as material.

Authors' methods: Counts of nucleated cells, estimated from reference gene primer amplification, were obtained. TCRdb's copy holds only in-frame clones and misses some; the assay was immunoSEQ multiplex PCR. D and trimming were read from the DNA, whereas the V and J calls and clone size are those reported in that table. Found here are hundreds of thousands of clones, approximately 80% of them singletons; the top ten hold 6.5% to 9%. The V and J ends lost 6 bases and 3 bases respectively, with 14 bases between them. The germline V gene has CDR1 MDHEN and CDR2 SYDVKM. The CDR3 is 14 residues long. The sample was peripheral blood. The V and J genes are TRBV28 and TRBJ1-1; possibly TRBD1 for D (6 bases). This receptor was obtained from a woman between 45 and 65 years old with acute or convalescent COVID-19. The CDR3 reads CASSVGTRDTEAFF. For the CDR3, the DNA is TGTGCCAGCAGCGTCGGGACACGGGACACTGAAGCTTTCTTT.